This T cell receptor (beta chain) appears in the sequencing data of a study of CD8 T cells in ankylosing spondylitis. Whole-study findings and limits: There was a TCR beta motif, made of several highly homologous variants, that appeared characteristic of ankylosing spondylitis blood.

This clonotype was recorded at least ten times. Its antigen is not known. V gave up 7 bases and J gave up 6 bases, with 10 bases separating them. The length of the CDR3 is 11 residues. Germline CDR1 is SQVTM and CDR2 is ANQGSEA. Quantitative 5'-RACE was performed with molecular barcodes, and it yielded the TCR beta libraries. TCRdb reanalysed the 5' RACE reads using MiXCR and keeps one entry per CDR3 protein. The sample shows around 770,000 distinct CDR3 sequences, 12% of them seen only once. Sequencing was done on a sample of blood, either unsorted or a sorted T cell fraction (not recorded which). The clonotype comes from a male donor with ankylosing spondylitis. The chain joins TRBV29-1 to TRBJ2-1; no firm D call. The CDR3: CSGQLRNEQFF. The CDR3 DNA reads TGCAGCGGGCAATTGCGCAATGAGCAGTTCTTC.